This passage covers 10 T cell receptor beta chains from one sample sequenced in a study of T-cell reconstitution after alpha-beta-depleted transplantation in children. Preparation of the TCRbeta library used unique molecular identifiers. Via MiXCR, TCRdb re-called the PCR reads, giving one row per CDR3 protein. The sample records around 600,000 distinct CDR3 sequences, about 10% being singletons. The input for sequencing was PBMCs from the stem cell graft donor, taken from the stem cell graft. The source of these receptors is a human donor who donated a stem cell graft to a child with acute myeloid leukemia.

This clonotype was detected ten times or more. The V and J genes are TRBV9 and TRBJ2-3, with D maybe TRBD1 (6 bases). This CDR3 has 13 amino acids. The germline V gene encodes CDR1 SGDLS and CDR2 YYNGEE. V was shortened by 2 bases and J by 6 bases, with 10 bases between the two germline ends. This CDR3 reads CASSVYRVDTQYF. As DNA, the CDR3 is TGTGCCAGCAGCGTCTACAGGGTCGATACGCAGTATTTT.

This chain uses TRBV7-6 with TRBJ2-1, with 10 bases matching TRBD1. The CDR3 totals 16 residues. The J segment lost 9 bases and the V segment lost 5 bases, leaving 13 bases of the junction unmatched. Germline V gene lookup returns CDR1 SGHVS and CDR2 FNYEAQ. DNA for the CDR3: TGTGCCAGCAGCCCGGGGGGCCGACAGGGGGCGGTTGAGCAGTTCTTC. It specifies CASSPGGRQGAVEQFF. Supplemented by reference TRBV7-6 and TRBJ2-1, the full variable domain reads GAGVSQSPRYKVTKRGQDVALRCDPISGHVSLYWYRQALGQGPEFLTYFNYEAQQDKSGLPNDRFSAERPEGSISTLTIQRTEQRDSAMYRCASSPGGRQGAVEQFFGPGTRLTVL.

The chain has TRBV7-2 and TRBJ2-3, with 8 bases aligning to TRBD2. V shed 1 base, J shed 2 bases, and the junction held 5 bases outside the gene matches. This CDR3 is 16 amino acids long. Germline CDR1 SGHTA, CDR2 FQGNSA. As DNA, the CDR3 is TGTGCCAGCAGCTTAGTTCGCGGGAGGACCACAGATACGCAGTATTTT. Its protein product is CASSLVRGRTTDTQYF.

This chain links TRBV5-1 with TRBJ2-1; 8 nucleotides agree with TRBD2. Germline CDR1 and CDR2: SGHRS and YFSETQ. The CDR3 has 15 amino acids. J lost 3 bases, V lost 4 bases, and 6 bases had no gene match. CDR3 bases: TGCGCCAGCAGCGGCGGGGGGAGAGGCTACAATGAGCAGTTCTTC. It codes for CASSGGGRGYNEQFF.

This clonotype has only a few counts. The CDR3 is CASSRPRQPNNTEAFF. CDR3 nucleotide sequence: TGTGCCAGCAGCCGGCCCAGACAGCCTAATAACACTGAAGCTTTCTTT. This rearrangement joins TRBV6-2 or TRBV6-3 to TRBJ1-1, with D maybe TRBD1 (5 bases). CDR1 MNHEY and CDR2 SVGEGT come from the germline V gene. The CDR3 totals 16 residues. V gave up 6 bases and J gave up 2 bases, with 19 bases separating them.

The table lists this clonotype with a few counts. V and J are TRBV20-1 and TRBJ2-5; D may be TRBD2 (6 bases). Trimming stripped 3 bases from V and 5 bases from J, with 13 bases between. The CDR3 consists of 13 residues. Germline CDR1 DFQATT, CDR2 SNEGSKA (reference sequence). The CDR3 sequence is CSASPAGRETQYF. The CDR3 nucleotides are TGCAGTGCTAGTCCCGCGGGACGTGAGACCCAGTACTTC.

This clonotype appeared a few times. V usage is TRBV3-1 and J usage is TRBJ2-3; 7 bases are shared with TRBD2. From germline, CDR1 is LGHDT and CDR2 YNNKEL (reference sequence). Trimming cost V 1 base and J 1 base; bases outside gene matches: 8. CDR3 size: 17 residues. The CDR3 DNA sequence: TGTGCCAGCAGCCAAGGATTGGCTAGCGGAGGCACAGATACGCAGTATTTT. This sequence encodes CASSQGLASGGTDTQYF.

The chain joins TRBV4-3 to TRBJ1-2; D perhaps matches TRBD1 (6 bases). Trimming took off 2 bases at V and 7 bases at J, with 14 bases between the two ends. Germline assignment: CDR1 LGHNA and CDR2 YSLEER. The CDR3 consists of 14 residues. The CDR3 sequence: CASSQLGQRGGYTF. For the CDR3, the DNA is TGCGCCAGCAGCCAACTGGGACAAAGGGGTGGCTACACCTTC.

The rearrangement links TRBV7-9 to TRBJ1-3; the D gene is possibly TRBD1 (5 bases). The CDR3 covers 15 residues. V was pared by 3 bases and J by 3 bases, with 12 bases between. Per germline, CDR1 SEHNR and CDR2 FQNEAQ (reference sequence). In nucleotides, the CDR3 is TGTGCCAGCAGCTTGTTTCGGGGCCTTGGAAACACCATATATTTT. This translates into CASSLFRGLGNTIYF.

V and J are TRBV19 and TRBJ2-2, with a tentative D call TRBD1 (6 bases). Trimming removed 2 bases at V and 4 bases at J, with 11 bases between. In germline, CDR1 is LNHDA, CDR2 SQIVND (reference sequence). The CDR3 loop spans 15 amino acids. CDR3 nucleotide sequence: TGTGCCAGTAGTATATCCGGACAGACCACCGGGGAGCTGTTTTTT. Translated, it gives CASSISGQTTGELFF. The entire variable domain, with the rest obtained from reference TRBV19 and TRBJ2-2, is as follows: DGGITQSPKYLFRKEGQNVTLSCEQNLNHDAMYWYRQDPGQGLRLIYYSQIVNDFQKGDIAEGYSVSREKKESFPLTVTSAQKNPTAFYLCASSISGQTTGELFFGEGSRLTVL.